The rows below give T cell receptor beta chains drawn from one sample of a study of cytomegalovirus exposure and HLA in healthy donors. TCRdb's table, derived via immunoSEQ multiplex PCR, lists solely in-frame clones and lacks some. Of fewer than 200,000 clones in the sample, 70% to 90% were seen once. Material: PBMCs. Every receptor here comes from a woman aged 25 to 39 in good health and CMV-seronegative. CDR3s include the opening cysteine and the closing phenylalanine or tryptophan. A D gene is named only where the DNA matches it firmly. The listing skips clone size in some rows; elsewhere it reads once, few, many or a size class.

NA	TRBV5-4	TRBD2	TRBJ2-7	CASSLAGAGGPYEQYF	TGTGCCAGCAGCTTGGCCGGGGCGGGAGGGCCCTACGAGCAGTACTTC
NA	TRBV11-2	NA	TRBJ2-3	CASRTIQGTNTDTQYF	TGTGCCAGCAGAACCATCCAGGGGACGAACACAGATACGCAGTATTTT
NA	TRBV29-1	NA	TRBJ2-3	CSVDLAHLKITQYF	TGCAGCGTTGACCTAGCACATCTCAAGATTACGCAGTATTTT
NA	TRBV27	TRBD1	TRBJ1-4	CASSPGTGVGGGEKLFF	TGTGCCAGCAGCCCCGGGACAGGGGTTGGGGGTGGGGAAAAACTGTTTTTT
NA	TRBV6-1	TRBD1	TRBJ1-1	CASRPDRGSWTFF	TGTGCCAGCAGACCGGACAGGGGTTCTTGGACTTTCTTT
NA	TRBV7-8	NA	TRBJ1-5	CASSFGGSQPQHF	TGTGCCAGCAGCTTCGGAGGGTCTCAGCCCCAGCATTTT
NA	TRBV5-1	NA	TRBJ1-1	CASGGGTEAFF	TGCGCCAGCGGGGGGGGCACTGAAGCTTTCTTT
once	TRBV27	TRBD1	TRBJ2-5	CASSIGTGPQETQYF	TGTGCCAGCAGTATCGGGACAGGGCCTCAAGAGACCCAGTACTTC
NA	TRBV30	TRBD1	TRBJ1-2	CAWRPTGGLGYTF	TGTGCCTGGAGACCGACAGGGGGCTTGGGCTACACCTTC
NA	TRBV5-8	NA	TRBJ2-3	CASSLAGITDTQYF	TGTGCCAGCAGCTTGGCGGGAATCACAGATACGCAGTATTTT
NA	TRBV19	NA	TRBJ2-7	CASSISGTSPYEQYF	TGTGCCAGTAGTATCTCGGGGACAAGTCCTTACGAGCAGTACTTC
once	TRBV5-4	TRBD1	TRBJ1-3	CASSPGTGRSGNTIYF	TGTGCCAGCAGCCCGGGGACAGGGCGCTCTGGAAACACCATATATTTT
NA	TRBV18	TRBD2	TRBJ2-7	CASSPPTSGGARSEQYF	TGTGCCAGCTCACCACCGACTAGCGGGGGGGCCCGTTCCGAGCAGTACTTC
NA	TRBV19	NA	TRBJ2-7	CASSITGKNEQYF	TGTGCCAGTAGTATAACAGGGAAGAACGAGCAGTACTTC
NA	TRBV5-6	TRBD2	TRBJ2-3	CASSLGTSGLGTQYF	TGTGCCAGCAGCTTGGGTACTAGCGGGTTAGGTACGCAGTATTTT
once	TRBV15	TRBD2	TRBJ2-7	CATSRGASGTYEQYF	TGTGCCACCAGCAGAGGGGCTAGCGGCACCTACGAGCAGTACTTC
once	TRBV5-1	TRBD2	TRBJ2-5	CASSPSGDQETQYF	TGCGCCAGCAGCCCTAGCGGAGACCAAGAGACCCAGTACTTC
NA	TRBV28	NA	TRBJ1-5	CASSPAFKGGNQPQHF	TGTGCCAGCAGTCCCGCCTTCAAGGGGGGGAATCAGCCCCAGCATTTT
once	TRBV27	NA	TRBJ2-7	CASSFVGREQYF	TGTGCCAGCAGTTTTGTGGGGCGCGAGCAGTACTTC
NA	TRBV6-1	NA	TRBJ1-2	CASRRLANYGYTF	TGTGCCAGCAGGCGCCTGGCTAACTATGGCTACACCTTC
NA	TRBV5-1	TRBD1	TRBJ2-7	CASSAGTEPYEQYF	TGCGCCAGCAGCGCCGGGACAGAGCCCTACGAGCAGTACTTC
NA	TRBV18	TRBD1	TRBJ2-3	CASSIQGADTQYF	TGTGCCAGCTCGATACAGGGGGCAGATACGCAGTATTTT
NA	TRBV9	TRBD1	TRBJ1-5	CASSSPGTDYSYSNQPQHF	TGTGCCAGCAGCTCTCCCGGGACAGACTATTCGTATAGCAATCAGCCCCAGCATTTT
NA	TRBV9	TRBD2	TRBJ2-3	CASSPRAGMGTDTQYF	TGTGCCAGCAGCCCCCGAGCGGGGATGGGCACAGATACGCAGTATTTT
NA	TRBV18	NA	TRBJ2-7	CASSPGNPGYEQYF	TGTGCCAGCTCTCCGGGGAACCCCGGGTACGAGCAGTACTTC
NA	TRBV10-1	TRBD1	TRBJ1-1	CASSPQGTGGRMNTEAFF	TGCGCCAGCAGTCCCCAAGGGACAGGGGGCCGCATGAACACTGAAGCTTTCTTT
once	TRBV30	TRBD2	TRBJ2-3	CAYTRLAGQGDTQYF	TGTGCCTACACACGACTAGCGGGACAGGGAGATACGCAGTATTTT
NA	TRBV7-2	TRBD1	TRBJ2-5	CASSLGGTGETQYF	TGTGCCAGCAGCTTAGGAGGGACAGGGGAGACCCAGTACTTC
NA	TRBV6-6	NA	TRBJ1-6	CASRQTEYNSPLHF	TGTGCCAGCAGGCAGACAGAGTATAATTCACCCCTCCACTTT
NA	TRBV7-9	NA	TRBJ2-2	CASSLGTVGELFF	TGTGCCAGCAGCTTAGGTACAGTCGGGGAGCTGTTTTTT
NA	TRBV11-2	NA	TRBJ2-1	CASSLVPLAVEQFF	TGTGCCAGCAGCTTAGTCCCGCTAGCCGTTGAGCAGTTCTTC
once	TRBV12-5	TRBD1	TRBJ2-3	CASGFRQGIVDTQYF	TGTGCTAGTGGTTTCCGACAGGGGATTGTAGATACGCAGTATTTT
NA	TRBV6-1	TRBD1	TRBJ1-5	CASSDQGVGQPQHF	TGTGCCAGCAGTGATCAGGGGGTTGGTCAGCCCCAGCATTTT
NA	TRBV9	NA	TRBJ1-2	CASRAGGLKRSGYTF	TGTGCCAGCCGCGCGGGGGGCCTAAAAAGGAGTGGCTACACCTTC
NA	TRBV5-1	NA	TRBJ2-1	CASSPGIGPNEQFF	TGCGCCAGCAGCCCAGGGATTGGTCCCAATGAGCAGTTCTTC
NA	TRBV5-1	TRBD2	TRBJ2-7	CASSHQRTGGTYEQYF	TGCGCCAGCAGTCACCAGAGGACGGGGGGGACCTACGAGCAGTACTTC
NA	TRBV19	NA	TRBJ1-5	CASTRGAQPQHF	TGTGCCAGTACTCGGGGGGCGCAGCCCCAGCATTTT
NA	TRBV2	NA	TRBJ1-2	CASSENTPGGYTF	TGTGCCAGCAGTGAAAACACTCCAGGGGGCTACACCTTC
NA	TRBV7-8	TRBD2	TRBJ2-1	CASSLASGSIEQFF	TGTGCCAGCAGCTTAGCAAGCGGGAGTATTGAGCAGTTCTTC
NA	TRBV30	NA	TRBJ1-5	CAWSLGGGGQPQHF	TGTGCCTGGAGTCTAGGGGGGGGCGGACAGCCCCAGCATTTT
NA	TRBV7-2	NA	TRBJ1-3	CASSAALGAGAGNTIYF	TGTGCCAGCAGCGCCGCCCTGGGGGCAGGGGCCGGAAACACCATATATTTT
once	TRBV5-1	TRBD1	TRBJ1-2	CASSLSTGGYGYTF	TGCGCCAGCAGCTTGTCGACAGGGGGCTATGGCTACACCTTC
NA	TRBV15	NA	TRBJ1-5	CATSSALQGRQPQHF	TGTGCCACCAGCAGTGCGTTACAGGGTCGGCAGCCCCAGCATTTT
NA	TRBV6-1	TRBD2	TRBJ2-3	CASSERLAASDTQYF	TGTGCCAGCAGTGAACGACTAGCGGCTTCAGATACGCAGTATTTT
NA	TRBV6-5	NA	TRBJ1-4	CASSPGSGSKLFF	TGTGCCAGCAGCCCCGGGTCGGGGAGCAAACTGTTTTTT
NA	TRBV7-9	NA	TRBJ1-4	CASSPRRVGQTNEKLFF	TGTGCCAGCAGCCCCCGCAGGGTGGGTCAAACTAATGAAAAACTGTTTTTT
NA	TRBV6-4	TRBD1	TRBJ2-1	CASQRQGTNEQFF	TGTGCCAGCCAGAGACAGGGGACGAATGAGCAGTTCTTC
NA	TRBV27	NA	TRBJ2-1	CASSLYPATDGGAYNEQFF	TGTGCCAGCAGTTTATATCCAGCTACCGACGGCGGGGCCTACAATGAGCAGTTCTTC
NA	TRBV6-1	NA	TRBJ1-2	CASSEAGQPPNYGYTF	TGTGCCAGCAGTGAAGCGGGGCAGCCTCCTAACTATGGCTACACCTTC
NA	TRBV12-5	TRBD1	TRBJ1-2	CASGFMTGRVEGYTF	TGTGCTAGTGGCTTCATGACAGGGCGGGTCGAAGGCTACACCTTC
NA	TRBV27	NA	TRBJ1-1	CASSFRKNTEAFF	TGTGCCAGCAGTTTCAGGAAGAACACTGAAGCTTTCTTT
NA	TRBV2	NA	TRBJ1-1	CASRLREVNTEAFF	TGTGCCAGCCGACTGAGGGAGGTGAACACTGAAGCTTTCTTT
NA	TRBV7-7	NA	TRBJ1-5	CASSKGLAQHF	TGTGCCAGCAGCAAGGGGCTGGCCCAGCATTTT
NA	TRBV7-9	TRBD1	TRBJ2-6	CASRPGQGGFGANVLTF	TGTGCCAGCAGACCGGGACAGGGGGGCTTTGGGGCCAACGTCCTGACTTTC
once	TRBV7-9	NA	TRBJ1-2	CASSPEVLNYGYTF	TGTGCCAGCAGCCCCGAGGTCCTAAACTATGGCTACACCTTC
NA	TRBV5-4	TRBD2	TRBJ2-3	CASSLDLAGGSDTQYF	TGTGCCAGCAGCTTGGATCTGGCGGGAGGGTCAGATACGCAGTATTTT
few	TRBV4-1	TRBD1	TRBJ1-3	CASSLDRVSGNTIYF	TGCGCCAGCAGCCTAGACAGGGTCTCTGGAAACACCATATATTTT
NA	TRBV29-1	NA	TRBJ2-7	CSVEDPTDYEQYF	TGCAGCGTTGAAGATCCGACTGACTACGAGCAGTACTTC
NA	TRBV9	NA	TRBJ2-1	CASSLAGGVEVEQFF	TGTGCCAGCAGCCTAGCCGGCGGGGTCGAGGTTGAGCAGTTCTTC